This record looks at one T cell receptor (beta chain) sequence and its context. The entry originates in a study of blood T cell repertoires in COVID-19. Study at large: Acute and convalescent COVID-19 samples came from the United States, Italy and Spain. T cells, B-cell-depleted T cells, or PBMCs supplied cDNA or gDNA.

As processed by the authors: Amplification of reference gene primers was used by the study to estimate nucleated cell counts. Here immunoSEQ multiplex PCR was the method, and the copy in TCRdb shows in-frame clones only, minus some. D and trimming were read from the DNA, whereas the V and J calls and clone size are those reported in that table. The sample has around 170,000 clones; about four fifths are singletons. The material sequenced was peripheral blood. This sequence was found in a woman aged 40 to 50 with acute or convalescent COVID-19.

The CDR3 coding sequence is TGTGCCAGCAGCGAAACAGGGGGAGCGTCCTACAATGAGCAGTTCTTC. Translated: CASSETGGASYNEQFF. The gene calls are TRBV14 and TRBJ2-1; 8 nucleotides align to TRBD1. CDR1 and CDR2 from the germline V gene are SGHDN and FVKESK. The V and J ends lost 5 bases and 1 base, in that order; junction bases with no gene match: 7. The CDR3 runs 16 residues.